This T cell receptor (beta chain) emerged from a study of blood T cell repertoires in COVID-19. Patients from Seattle were sampled longitudinally, starting during active infection. Per the original data handling: Reference gene primers were amplified, and this amplification served to estimate nucleated cell counts. Generated by immunoSEQ multiplex PCR, the TCRdb table keeps only in-frame clones and is missing some. V and J calls and clone size are copied from that table; D and trimming were computed from the DNA. The table has approximately 250,000 clones, about 83% seen once; the top ten hold about 6%. The CDR3 covers 18 residues. In germline, CDR1 is LGHDT, CDR2 YNNKEL (reference sequence). The V end was cut by 1 base, the J end by 1 base, with 17 bases between.

The clonotype comes from a woman over 75 with COVID-19, enrolled during active disease. Input material: peripheral blood. This sequence joins TRBV3-1 (or the pseudogene TRBV3-2) and TRBJ1-3; possible D gene TRBD1, 5 bases. The CDR3 nucleotides are TGTGCCAGCAGCCAAGTTCCCCCGGGGGGAAGATCTGGAAACACCATATATTTT. Translated, it gives CASSQVPPGGRSGNTIYF.